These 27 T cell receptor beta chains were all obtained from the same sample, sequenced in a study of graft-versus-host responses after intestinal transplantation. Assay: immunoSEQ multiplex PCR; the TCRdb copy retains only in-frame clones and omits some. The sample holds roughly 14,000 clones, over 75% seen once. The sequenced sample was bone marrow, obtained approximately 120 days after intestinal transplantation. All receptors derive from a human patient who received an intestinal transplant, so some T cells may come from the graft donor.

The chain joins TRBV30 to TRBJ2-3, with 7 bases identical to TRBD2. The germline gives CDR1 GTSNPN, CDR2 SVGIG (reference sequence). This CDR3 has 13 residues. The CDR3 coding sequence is TGTGGGGTGAGCGGGGTTACCACAGATACGCAGTATTTT. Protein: CGVSGVTTDTQYF.

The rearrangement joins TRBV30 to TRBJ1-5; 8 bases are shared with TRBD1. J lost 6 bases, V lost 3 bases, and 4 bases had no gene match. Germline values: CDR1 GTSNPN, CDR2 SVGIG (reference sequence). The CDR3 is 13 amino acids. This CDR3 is CAWSGTGGQPQHF. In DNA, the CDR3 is TGTGCCTGGAGCGGGACAGGAGGTCAGCCCCAGCATTTT.

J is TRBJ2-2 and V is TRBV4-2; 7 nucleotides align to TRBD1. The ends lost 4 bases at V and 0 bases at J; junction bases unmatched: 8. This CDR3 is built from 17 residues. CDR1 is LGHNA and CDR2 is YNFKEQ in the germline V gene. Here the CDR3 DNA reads TGTGCCAGCAGCCCAGAGGGGGCGCTGGCGAACACCGGGGAGCTGTTTTTT. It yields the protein CASSPEGALANTGELFF.

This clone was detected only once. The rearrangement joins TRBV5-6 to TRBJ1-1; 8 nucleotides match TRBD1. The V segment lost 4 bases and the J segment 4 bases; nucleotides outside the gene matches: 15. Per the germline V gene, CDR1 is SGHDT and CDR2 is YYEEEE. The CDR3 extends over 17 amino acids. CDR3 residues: CASSIGGLRGLGTEAFF. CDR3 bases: TGTGCCAGCAGCATTGGTGGCCTCAGGGGGCTAGGCACTGAAGCTTTCTTT.

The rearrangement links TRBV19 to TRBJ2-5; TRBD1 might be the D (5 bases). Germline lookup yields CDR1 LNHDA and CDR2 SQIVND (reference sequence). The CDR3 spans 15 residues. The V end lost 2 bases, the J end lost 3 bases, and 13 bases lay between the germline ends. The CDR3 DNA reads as TGTGCCAGTAGTATACAGGGTGGCGGTGAAGAGACCCAGTACTTC. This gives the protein CASSIQGGGEETQYF.

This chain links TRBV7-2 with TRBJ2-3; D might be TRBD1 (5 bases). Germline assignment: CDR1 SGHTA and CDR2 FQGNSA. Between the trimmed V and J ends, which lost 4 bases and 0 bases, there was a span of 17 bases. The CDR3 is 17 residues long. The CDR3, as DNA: TGTGCCAGCAGCTGGAGACAGACAGCCCCGAGCACAGATACGCAGTATTTT. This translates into CASSWRQTAPSTDTQYF.

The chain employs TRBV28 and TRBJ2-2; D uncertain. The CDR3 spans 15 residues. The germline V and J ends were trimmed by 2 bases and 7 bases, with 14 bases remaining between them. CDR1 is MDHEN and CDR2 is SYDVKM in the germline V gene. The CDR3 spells CASSLSPGAFGELFF. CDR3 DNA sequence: TGTGCCAGCAGTTTAAGTCCAGGTGCCTTCGGGGAGCTGTTTTTT.

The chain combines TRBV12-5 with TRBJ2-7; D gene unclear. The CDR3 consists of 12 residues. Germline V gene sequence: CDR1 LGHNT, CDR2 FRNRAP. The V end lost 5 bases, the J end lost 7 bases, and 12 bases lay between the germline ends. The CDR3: CASGPNLGEQYF. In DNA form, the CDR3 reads TGTGCTAGTGGTCCCAATTTAGGGGAGCAGTACTTC.

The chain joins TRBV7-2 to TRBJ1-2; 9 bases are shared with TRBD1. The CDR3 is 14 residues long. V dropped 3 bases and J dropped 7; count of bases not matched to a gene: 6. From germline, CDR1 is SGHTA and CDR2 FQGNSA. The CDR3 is CASSFLQGALGYTF. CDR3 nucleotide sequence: TGTGCCAGCAGCTTCCTACAGGGGGCGCTTGGCTACACCTTC.

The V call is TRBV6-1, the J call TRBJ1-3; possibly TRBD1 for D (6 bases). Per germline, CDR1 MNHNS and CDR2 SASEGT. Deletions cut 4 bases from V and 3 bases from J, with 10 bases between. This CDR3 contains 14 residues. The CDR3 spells CASSGLGGGNTIYF. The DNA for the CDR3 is TGTGCCAGCAGTGGCTTAGGGGGTGGAAACACCATATATTTT.

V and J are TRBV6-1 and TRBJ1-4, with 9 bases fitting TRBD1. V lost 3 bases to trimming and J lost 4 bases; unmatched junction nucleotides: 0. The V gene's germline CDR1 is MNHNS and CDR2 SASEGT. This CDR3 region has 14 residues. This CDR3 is CASSEGQGNEKLFF. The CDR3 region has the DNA TGTGCCAGCAGTGAGGGACAGGGTAATGAAAAACTGTTTTTT.

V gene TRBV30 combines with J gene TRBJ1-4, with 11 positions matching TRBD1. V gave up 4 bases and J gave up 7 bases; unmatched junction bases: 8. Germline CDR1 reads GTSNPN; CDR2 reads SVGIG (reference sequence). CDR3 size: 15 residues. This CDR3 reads CAWTGTGGWGEKLFF. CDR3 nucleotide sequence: TGTGCCTGGACCGGGACAGGGGGATGGGGTGAAAAACTGTTTTTT.

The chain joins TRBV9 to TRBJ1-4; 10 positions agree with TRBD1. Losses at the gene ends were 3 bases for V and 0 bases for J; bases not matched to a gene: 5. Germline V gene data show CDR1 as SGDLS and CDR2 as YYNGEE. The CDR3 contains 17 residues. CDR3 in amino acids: CASSGGQGLATNEKLFF. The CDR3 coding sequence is TGTGCCAGCAGCGGGGGACAGGGGCTTGCAACTAATGAAAAACTGTTTTTT.

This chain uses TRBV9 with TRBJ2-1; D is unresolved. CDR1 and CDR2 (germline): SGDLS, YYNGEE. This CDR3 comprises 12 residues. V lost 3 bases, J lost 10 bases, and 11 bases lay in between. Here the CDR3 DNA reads TGTGCCAGCAGCGGCCTCGGCGGCGAGCAGTTCTTC. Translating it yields CASSGLGGEQFF.

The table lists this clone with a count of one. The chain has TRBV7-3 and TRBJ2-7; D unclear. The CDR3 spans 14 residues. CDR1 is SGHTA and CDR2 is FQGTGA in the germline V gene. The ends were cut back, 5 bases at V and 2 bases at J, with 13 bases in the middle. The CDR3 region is CASSPTGSPYEQYF. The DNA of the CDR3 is TGTGCCAGCAGCCCCACCGGTTCGCCCTACGAGCAGTACTTC.

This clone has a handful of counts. Written as DNA, the CDR3 is TGTGCCAGCTCACAGAAGACGGGCACCGGGGAGCTGTTTTTT. As protein: CASSQKTGTGELFF. V gene TRBV18 combines with J gene TRBJ2-2; D remains unclear. The germline gives CDR1 KGHSH, CDR2 LQKENI. The ends were cut back, 4 bases at V and 4 bases at J, with 10 bases in the middle. The CDR3 is 14 amino acids.

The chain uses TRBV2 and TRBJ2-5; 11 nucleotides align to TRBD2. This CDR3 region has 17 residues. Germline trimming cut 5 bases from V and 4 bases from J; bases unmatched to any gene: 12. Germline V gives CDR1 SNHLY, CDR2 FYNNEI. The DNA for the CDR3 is TGTGCCAGCAGTCTCTTACTTAGCGGGAGGGGCGGAGAGACCCAGTACTTC. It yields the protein CASSLLLSGRGGETQYF.

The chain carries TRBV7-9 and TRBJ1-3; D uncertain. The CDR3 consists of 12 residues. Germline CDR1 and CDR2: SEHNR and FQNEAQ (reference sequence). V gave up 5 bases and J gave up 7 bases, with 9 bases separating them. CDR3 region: CASSLGLNTIYF. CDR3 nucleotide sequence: TGTGCCAGCAGCCTGGGGTTGAACACCATATATTTT.

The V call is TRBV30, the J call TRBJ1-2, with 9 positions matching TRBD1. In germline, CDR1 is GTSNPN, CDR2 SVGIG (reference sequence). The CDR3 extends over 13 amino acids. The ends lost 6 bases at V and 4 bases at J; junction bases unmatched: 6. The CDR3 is CACRTGDFYGYTF. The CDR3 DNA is TGTGCCTGTAGGACAGGGGATTTCTATGGCTACACCTTC. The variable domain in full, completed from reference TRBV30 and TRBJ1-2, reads SQTIHQWPATLVQPVGSPLSLECTVEGTSNPNLYWYRQAAGRGLQLLFYSVGIGQISSEVPQNLSASRPQDRQFILSSKKLLLSDSGFYLCACRTGDFYGYTFGSGTRLTVV.

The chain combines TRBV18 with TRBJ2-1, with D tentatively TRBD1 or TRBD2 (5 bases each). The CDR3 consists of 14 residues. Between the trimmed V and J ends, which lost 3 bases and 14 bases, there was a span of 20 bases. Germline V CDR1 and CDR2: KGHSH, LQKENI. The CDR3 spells CASSPLWGTVGEFF. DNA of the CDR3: TGTGCCAGCTCACCGCTCTGGGGGACCGTGGGCGAGTTCTTC.

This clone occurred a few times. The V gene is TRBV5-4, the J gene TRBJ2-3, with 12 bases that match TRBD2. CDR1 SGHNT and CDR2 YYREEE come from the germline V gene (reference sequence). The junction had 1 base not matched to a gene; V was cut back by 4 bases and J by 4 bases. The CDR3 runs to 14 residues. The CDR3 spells CASSTSGRPDTQYF. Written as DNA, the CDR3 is TGTGCCAGCAGCACTAGCGGGAGGCCAGATACGCAGTATTTT. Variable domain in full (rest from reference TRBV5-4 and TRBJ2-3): ETGVTQSPTHLIKTRGQQVTLRCSSQSGHNTVSWYQQALGQGPQFIFQYYREEENGRGNFPPRFSGLQFPNYSSELNVNALELDDSALYLCASSTSGRPDTQYFGPGTRLTVL.

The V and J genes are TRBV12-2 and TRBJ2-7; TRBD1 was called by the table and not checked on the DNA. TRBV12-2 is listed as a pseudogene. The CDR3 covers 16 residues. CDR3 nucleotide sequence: TGTGCAAGTCGCTCCCCTCCGGGACAGGGGCGCCACGAGCAGTACTTC. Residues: CASRSPPGQGRHEQYF.

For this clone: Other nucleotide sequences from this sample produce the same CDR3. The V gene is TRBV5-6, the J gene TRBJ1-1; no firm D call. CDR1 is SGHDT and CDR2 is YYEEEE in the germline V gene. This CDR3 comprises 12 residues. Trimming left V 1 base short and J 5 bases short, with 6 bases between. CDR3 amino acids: CASSLRGTEAFF. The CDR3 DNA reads TGTGCCAGCAGCTTGCGAGGGACTGAAGCTTTCTTT.

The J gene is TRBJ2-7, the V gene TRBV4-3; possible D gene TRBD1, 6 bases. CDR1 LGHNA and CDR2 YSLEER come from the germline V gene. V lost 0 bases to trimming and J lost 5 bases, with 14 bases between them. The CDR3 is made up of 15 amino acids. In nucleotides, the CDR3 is TGCGCCAGCAGCCAAGATTCATTGCGACAGGACGAGCAGTACTTC. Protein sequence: CASSQDSLRQDEQYF.

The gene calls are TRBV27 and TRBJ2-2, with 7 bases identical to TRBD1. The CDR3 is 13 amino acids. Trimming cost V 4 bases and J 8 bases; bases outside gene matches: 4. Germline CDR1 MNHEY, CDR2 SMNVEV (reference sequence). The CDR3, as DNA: TGTGCCAGCAGTTACAGGGGTCTTGGGGAGCTGTTTTTT. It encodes CASSYRGLGELFF.

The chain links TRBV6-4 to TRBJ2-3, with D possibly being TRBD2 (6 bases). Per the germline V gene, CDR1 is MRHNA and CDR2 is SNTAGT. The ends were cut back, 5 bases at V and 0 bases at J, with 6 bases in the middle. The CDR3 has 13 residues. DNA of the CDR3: TGTGCCAGCAGTAGCGGGAGCACAGATACGCAGTATTTT. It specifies CASSSGSTDTQYF.

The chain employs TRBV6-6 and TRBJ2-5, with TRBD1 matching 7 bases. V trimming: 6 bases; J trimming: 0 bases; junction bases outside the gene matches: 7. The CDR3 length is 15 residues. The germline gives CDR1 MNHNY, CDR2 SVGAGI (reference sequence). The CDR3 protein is CASSPGQMYQETQYF. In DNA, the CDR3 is TGTGCCAGCAGCCCGGGACAGATGTACCAAGAGACCCAGTACTTC.